The 29 T cell receptor beta chains in this list originate from one sample, sequenced in a study of T cells after yellow fever vaccination. TCRdb reanalysed the 5' RACE reads using MiXCR and keeps one entry per CDR3 protein. The sample shows approximately 610,000 distinct CDR3 sequences, about a sixth of them seen only once. Sequencing was performed on PBMCs, taken about 5 days after the first yellow fever vaccination. The source of these receptors is a man between 18 and 29 years old who received the YFV17D yellow fever vaccine.

There are many counts of this clonotype. DNA of the CDR3: TGTGCCAGCAGCTTCCCGGGGAATGAGCAGTTCTTC. It encodes CASSFPGNEQFF. The chain joins TRBV7-3 to TRBJ2-1; possibly TRBD2 for D (5 bases). This CDR3 has 12 residues. V lost 3 bases to trimming and J lost 7 bases, with 7 bases between them. Germline values: CDR1 SGHTA, CDR2 FQGTGA. Combining the CDR3 with reference TRBV7-3 and TRBJ2-1 gives the whole variable domain GAGVSQTPSNKVTEKGKYVELRCDPISGHTALYWYRQSLGQGPEFLIYFQGTGAADDSGLPNDRFFAVRPEGSVSTLKIQRTERGDSAVYLCASSFPGNEQFFGPGTRLTVL.

In its sample, this clonotype was seen a few times. The rearrangement joins TRBV18 to TRBJ1-1; 9 positions match TRBD1. V was pared by 6 bases and J by 0 bases, with 5 bases of the junction left unmatched. Germline assignment: CDR1 KGHSH and CDR2 LQKENI. This CDR3 contains 15 residues. In DNA form, the CDR3 reads TGTGCCAGCTCCTCCGGGACAGGGTTGAACACTGAAGCTTTCTTT. Protein sequence: CASSSGTGLNTEAFF.

This clonotype was seen more than once but under ten times. The chain is built from TRBV7-2 and TRBJ1-4; possible D gene TRBD1, 6 bases. Trimming stripped 5 bases from V and 4 bases from J, with 17 bases between. Germline CDR1 and CDR2: SGHTA and FQGNSA. CDR3 length: 16 residues. The CDR3 DNA sequence: TGTGCCAGCAGCCGAGGGGGAATTGGGGTTAATGAAAAACTGTTTTTT. It is translated as CASSRGGIGVNEKLFF.

This clonotype has only a few counts. The chain links TRBV5-1 to TRBJ1-6, with TRBD1 matching over 7 bases. The CDR3 contains 15 residues. With V trimmed by 4 bases and J by 7 bases, 8 bases remained unmatched. CDR1 SGHRS and CDR2 YFSETQ come from the germline V gene. This chain's CDR3 is CASSTWDSENSPLHF. The CDR3 DNA is TGCGCCAGCAGCACCTGGGACAGCGAGAATTCACCCCTCCACTTT.

Ten or more counts support this clonotype. The chain combines TRBV5-1 with TRBJ2-1; perhaps TRBD2 as D (6 bases). In germline, CDR1 is SGHRS, CDR2 YFSETQ. Trimming took off 4 bases at V and 9 bases at J, with 20 bases between the two ends. The CDR3 runs to 15 residues. CDR3 in amino acids: CASSPGRRVWGEQFF. In DNA form, the CDR3 reads TGCGCCAGCAGCCCCGGACGGAGGGTTTGGGGTGAGCAGTTCTTC.

V gene TRBV11-2 combines with J gene TRBJ1-2; possibly TRBD1 for D (6 bases). The CDR3 totals 13 residues. The germline CDR1 and CDR2 sequences are SGHAT and FQNNGV. V was pared by 5 bases and J by 4 bases, with 11 bases between. The CDR3 nucleotides read TGTGCCAGCAGCCCCTTGGACAGCTATGGCTACACCTTC. It codes for CASSPLDSYGYTF. The full variable domain, rest sourced from reference TRBV11-2 and TRBJ1-2, is EAGVAQSPRYKIIEKRQSVAFWCNPISGHATLYWYQQILGQGPKLLIQFQNNGVVDDSQLPKDRFSAERLKGVDSTLKIQPAKLEDSAVYLCASSPLDSYGYTFGSGTRLTVV.

Comment on this clonotype: Possible read error: a much larger clone is one base away. The chain links TRBV7-2 to TRBJ1-5; TRBD1 agrees at 7 bases. Germline loops: CDR1 SGHTA, CDR2 FQGNSA. There are 17 residues in the CDR3. CDR3 DNA sequence: TGTGCCTGCAGCCCTAGGTCGGGGACAGTAGGCAATCAGCCCCAGCATTTT. Translated, it gives CACSPRSGTVGNQPQHF. The whole variable domain, remainder taken from reference TRBV7-2 and TRBJ1-5, is GAGVSQSPSNKVTEKGKDVELRCDPISGHTALYWYRQSLGQGLEFLIYFQGNSAPDKSGLPSDRFSAERTGGSVSTLTIQRTQQEDSAVYLCACSPRSGTVGNQPQHFGDGTRLSIL.

This clonotype was seen only a few times. This sequence joins TRBV30 and TRBJ2-3; 8 bases map to TRBD2. From germline, CDR1 is GTSNPN and CDR2 SVGIG (reference sequence). V shed 0 bases, J shed 7 bases, and the junction held 3 bases outside the gene matches. This CDR3 contains 13 residues. CDR3 loop: CAWSVGGAYTQYF. The CDR3 DNA reads TGTGCCTGGAGTGTCGGGGGGGCGTATACGCAGTATTTT.

This clonotype was counted at least ten times. V gene TRBV4-3 combines with J gene TRBJ2-1; D is unclear. This CDR3 spans 18 amino acids. CDR1 and CDR2 from the germline V gene are LGHNA and YSLEER. V was trimmed by 0 bases and J by 0 bases, leaving 15 bases between them. CDR3 amino acids: CASSQEPPTSGSYNEQFF. In nucleotides, the CDR3 is TGCGCCAGCAGCCAAGAACCACCCACCTCTGGCTCCTACAATGAGCAGTTCTTC.

This clonotype was detected only a few times. The gene calls are TRBV7-9 and TRBJ2-5; 9 bases are shared with TRBD1. V gave up 1 base and J gave up 2 bases; unmatched junction bases: 8. Per the germline V gene, CDR1 is SEHNR and CDR2 is FQNEAQ (reference sequence). This CDR3 contains 17 residues. The CDR3 sequence: CASSLEGPGQGQETQYF. The CDR3 DNA reads TGTGCCAGCAGCTTAGAGGGACCGGGACAGGGTCAAGAGACCCAGTACTTC.

The sample holds a few counts of this clonotype. The CDR3 bases are TGTGCCAGCAGCTTAGTTAAGGGGAATCAGCCCCAGCATTTT. It encodes CASSLVKGNQPQHF. The genes are TRBV7-2 and TRBJ1-5; D is perhaps TRBD1 (5 bases). CDR3 length equals 14 residues. Trimming took off 1 base at V and 4 bases at J, with 8 bases between the two ends. CDR1 is SGHTA and CDR2 is FQGNSA in the germline V gene.

V is TRBV7-9 and J is TRBJ1-5; no clear D. V shed 3 bases and J shed 2 bases, with 17 bases lying between them. This CDR3 is 17 amino acids long. Germline assignment: CDR1 SEHNR and CDR2 FQNEAQ (reference sequence). Here the CDR3 DNA reads TGTGCCAGCAGCTTTTTGCCGCAGTCCGTCGGCAATCAGCCCCAGCATTTT. It translates to CASSFLPQSVGNQPQHF.

The chain is built from TRBV12-3 or TRBV12-4 and TRBJ1-5, with TRBD1 as a possible D gene (6 bases). Deletions cut 8 bases from V and 1 base from J, with 15 bases between. There are 15 residues in the CDR3. CDR3 sequence (DNA): TGTGCCAGCGTAGGGGGGGCATCGAGCAATCAGCCCCAGCATTTT. This translates into CASVGGASSNQPQHF.

This clonotype has only a few counts. This chain joins TRBV12-3 or TRBV12-4 and TRBJ1-1, with 7 bases aligning to TRBD1. The CDR3 length is 15 residues. V lost 2 bases and J lost 5; bases outside the gene matches: 8. The CDR3 protein is CASSLLTGRKTEAFF. DNA for the CDR3: TGTGCCAGCAGTTTATTGACAGGGCGGAAAACTGAAGCTTTCTTT.

The rearrangement joins TRBV12-3 or TRBV12-4 to TRBJ2-5; 8 nucleotides agree with TRBD2. The CDR3 is 14 residues long. With V trimmed by 3 bases and J by 4 bases, 4 bases remained unmatched. Here the CDR3 DNA reads TGTGCCAGCAGTTTCCTGGCGGGGGGAGAGACCCAGTACTTC. This translates into CASSFLAGGETQYF.

This clonotype appeared a few times. This sequence joins TRBV7-2 and TRBJ2-3; possibly TRBD2 for D (6 bases). The CDR3 consists of 12 residues. Trimming stripped 6 bases from V and 10 bases from J, with 14 bases between. Looked up from germline, CDR1 is SGHTA and CDR2 is FQGNSA. CDR3 sequence reads: CASRVGGRSQYF. The DNA of the CDR3 is TGTGCCAGCAGAGTGGGGGGAAGGTCGCAGTATTTT.

V usage is TRBV6-1 and J usage is TRBJ1-6; 7 nucleotides align to TRBD1. Trimming took 6 bases from V and 8 from J; bases not matched to a gene: 10. The CDR3 has 15 residues. Germline CDR1 reads MNHNS; CDR2 reads SASEGT. The CDR3 sequence: CASSRGGRLDSPLHF. DNA for the CDR3: TGTGCCAGCAGCAGGGGGGGGCGCCTAGATTCACCCCTCCACTTT.

This clonotype was recorded many times. V usage is TRBV5-1 and J usage is TRBJ1-5, with a tentative D call TRBD1 (6 bases). The germline CDR1 and CDR2 sequences are SGHRS and YFSETQ. The CDR3 sequence is 16 residues long. V lost 1 base and J 3 bases, leaving 14 bases between the germline ends. The CDR3 protein is CASSLSAGAVNQPQHF. The CDR3 nucleotides read TGCGCCAGCAGCTTGTCGGCAGGGGCCGTCAATCAGCCCCAGCATTTT.

The genes are TRBV7-6 and TRBJ1-1; the D is unclear. Germline V lookup: CDR1 SGHVS, CDR2 FNYEAQ. The germline V and J ends were trimmed by 6 bases and 0 bases, with 14 bases remaining between them. The CDR3 is made up of 15 amino acids. CDR3 nucleotide sequence: TGTGCCAGCAGTCAACGAGCCTCCTTGAACACTGAAGCTTTCTTT. Translation gives CASSQRASLNTEAFF.

This sequence joins TRBV6-5 and TRBJ2-2, with D tentatively TRBD1 (6 bases). Germline-derived CDR1 and CDR2 are MNHEY and SVGAGI. CDR3 size: 16 residues. V lost 2 bases to trimming and J lost 0 bases, with 10 bases between them. The CDR3 region has the DNA TGTGCCAGCAGTTACCGTCCAGGGGCGAACACCGGGGAGCTGTTTTTT. Residues: CASSYRPGANTGELFF.

This chain connects TRBV19 to TRBJ2-5; the D is unclear. Per the germline V gene, CDR1 is LNHDA and CDR2 is SQIVND (reference sequence). The ends were cut back, 5 bases at V and 7 bases at J, with 17 bases in the middle. CDR3 size: 14 residues. The CDR3 nucleotides read TGTGCCAGTAGTGAGGCGGCCCAAGATAGGACCCAGTACTTC. It yields the protein CASSEAAQDRTQYF.

The CDR3 bases are TGCGCCAGCAGCTTGGGGGGCCGGGGCCTCTACATTGATACGCAGTATTTT. It yields the protein CASSLGGRGLYIDTQYF. This rearrangement joins TRBV5-1 to TRBJ2-3, with D tentatively TRBD1 or TRBD2 (5 bases each). The V end lost 0 bases, the J end lost 6 bases, and 20 bases lay between the germline ends. CDR1 and CDR2 from the germline V gene are SGHRS and YFSETQ. The CDR3 runs to 17 residues.

This chain joins TRBV7-2 and TRBJ2-3, with 7 positions matching TRBD1. V gave up 4 bases and J gave up 2 bases; unmatched junction bases: 6. CDR3 length: 15 residues. The germline V gene encodes CDR1 SGHTA and CDR2 FQGNSA. In DNA, the CDR3 is TGTGCCAGCAGCTGGGGACAGCCCGACACAGATACGCAGTATTTT. The encoded protein is CASSWGQPDTDTQYF.

This clonotype appeared a few times. The chain has TRBV6-2 or TRBV6-3 and TRBJ2-7, with D unresolved. This CDR3 is 15 amino acids long. Germline V gives CDR1 MNHEY, CDR2 SVGEGT. Trimming took off 2 bases at V and 0 bases at J, with 11 bases between the two ends. Here the CDR3 reads CASSYGRKRSYEQYV. CDR3 bases: TGTGCCAGCAGTTACGGCAGGAAACGCTCCTACGAGCAGTACGTC.

This clonotype was found a few times. The rearrangement links TRBV5-1 to TRBJ2-7; 7 bases agree with TRBD1. V dropped 6 bases and J dropped 5; count of bases not matched to a gene: 17. Germline lookup yields CDR1 SGHRS and CDR2 YFSETQ. The CDR3 has 16 amino acids. In nucleotides, the CDR3 is TGCGCCAGCACTGAAATCAGGGGGAGTGTGGGTCACGAGCAGTACGTC. This sequence encodes CASTEIRGSVGHEQYV.

The chain is built from TRBV4-2 and TRBJ1-1; D uncertain. V lost 4 bases, J lost 3 bases, and 15 bases lay in between. Germline V gene lookup returns CDR1 LGHNA and CDR2 YNFKEQ. This CDR3 comprises 15 residues. Written as DNA, the CDR3 is TGTGCCAGCAGCCCCGCTACCCCAAGATACACTGAAGCTTTCTTT. Amino acid sequence: CASSPATPRYTEAFF.

This clonotype was recorded many times. The chain employs TRBV4-1 and TRBJ1-1; D may be TRBD1 (5 bases). Germline V gene lookup returns CDR1 MGHRA and CDR2 YSYEKL. This CDR3 is built from 12 residues. Between the trimmed V and J ends, which lost 4 bases and 4 bases, there was a span of 7 bases. The DNA for the CDR3 is TGCGCCAGCAGCCGAGGGGTCACTGAAGCTTTCTTT. Amino acid sequence: CASSRGVTEAFF.

The sample holds a few counts of this clonotype. This chain connects TRBV27 to TRBJ2-3; 11 bases align to TRBD1. The CDR3 has 17 amino acids. Per the germline V gene, CDR1 is MNHEY and CDR2 is SMNVEV (reference sequence). With V trimmed by 4 bases and J by 2 bases, 8 bases remained unmatched. The DNA of the CDR3 is TGTGCCAGCAGTTACATTGGACAGGGGGCAGACACAGATACGCAGTATTTT. Protein sequence: CASSYIGQGADTDTQYF.

The chain carries TRBV18 and TRBJ1-4; possible D gene TRBD1, 5 bases. V dropped 4 bases and J dropped 8 bases, with 17 bases sitting between them. The CDR3 contains 15 residues. The V gene's germline CDR1 is KGHSH and CDR2 LQKENI. The CDR3 loop reads CASSLPSGVNEKLFF. As DNA, the CDR3 is TGTGCCAGCTCACTGCCTTCGGGGGTTAACGAAAAACTGTTTTTT.